The next 22 T cell receptor beta chains were all read from a single sample in a study of molecular identifiers for immune sequencing clone quantification. In TCRdb, the PCR reads were re-called with MiXCR into one record per CDR3 protein. The repertoire has 400,000 to 600,000 distinct CDR3 sequences, 25% of them found once; the top ten carry 0.7% to 0.9%. The sequenced material came from naive CD8+ T cells from blood, with Jurkat cell RNA spiked in. Described subset: FACS-sorted CD8+CD4-CCR7+CD45RA+ naive T cells. The receptors derive from a human donor in good health. Some libraries in this study had Jurkat cell RNA spiked in.

To note about this clonotype: A much larger clone lies one base from this, so it may be a read error. The genes are TRBV30 and TRBJ2-1; tentatively, D is TRBD2 (5 bases). The germline CDR1 and CDR2 sequences are GTSNPN and SVGIG (reference sequence). The CDR3 has 14 residues. CDR3 nucleotide sequence: TGTGCCTACCAGACTATAAGCTCCTACAATGAGCAGCTCTTC. This sequence encodes CAYQTISSYNEQLF.

A few counts support this clonotype. V gene TRBV28 combines with J gene TRBJ2-4; 12 bases are shared with TRBD2. This CDR3 is built from 20 residues. Trimming at V came to 6 bases and at J to 2 bases, leaving 17 bases not matched to a gene. In germline, CDR1 is MDHEN, CDR2 SYDVKM. As DNA, the CDR3 is TGTGCCAGCAGCTTACGCGATGGACTAGCGGGAAAGGGTCCCAAAAACATTCAGTACTTC. Translating gives CASSLRDGLAGKGPKNIQYF. Variable domain in full (rest from reference TRBV28 and TRBJ2-4): DVKVTQSSRYLVKRTGEKVFLECVQDMDHENMFWYRQDPGLGLRLIYFSYDVKMKEKGDIPEGYSVSREKKERFSLILESASTNQTSMYLCASSLRDGLAGKGPKNIQYFGAGTRLSVL.

In the case of this clonotype: This sequence may be a read error, since a much larger clone differs from it by one base. No conserved phenylalanine or tryptophan ends this CDR3, so it is likely a read error. The chain uses TRBV6-5 and TRBJ2-1; no clear D gene. Trimming cost V 2 bases and J 5 bases, with 19 bases left between them. The CDR3 totals 17 residues. Germline assignment: CDR1 MNHEY and CDR2 SVGAGI. In nucleotides, the CDR3 is TGTGCCAGCAGTTACATCCCAGGTCCCAAGTTAAACAATGAGCAGTTCCTC. It translates to CASSYIPGPKLNNEQFL.

With regard to this clonotype: No conserved phenylalanine or tryptophan ends this CDR3, so it is likely a read error. The chain recombines TRBV20-1 with TRBJ1-1; D is uncertain. Per germline, CDR1 DFQATT and CDR2 SNEGSKA (reference sequence). Trimming took 0 bases from V and 0 from J, leaving 14 bases between them. CDR3 length equals 16 residues. This chain's CDR3 is CSARDRPIDLNTEAFL. The CDR3 nucleotides read TGCAGTGCTAGAGACAGGCCCATCGATTTGAACACTGAAGCTTTCCTT.

The sample holds a few counts of this clonotype. The junction does not match germline at one end; this may be a read error. This chain connects TRBV4-1 to TRBJ2-1, with 11 bases lining up with TRBD2. This CDR3 region has 15 residues. Germline loops: CDR1 MGHRA, CDR2 YSYEKL. The CDR3 reads CASSQEGLAAGEQLF. DNA of the CDR3: TGCGCCAGCAGCCAAGAGGGACTAGCGGCCGGTGAGCAGTTGTTC.

V and J are TRBV20-1 and TRBJ2-4; D is unclear. This CDR3 contains 13 residues. Germline CDR1 is DFQATT and CDR2 is SNEGSKA (reference sequence). V lost 1 base and J lost 7, with 11 bases in between. The CDR3 spells CSARVAPGNIQYF. The CDR3 DNA reads TGCAGTGCTAGAGTGGCCCCCGGGAACATTCAGTACTTC.

This clonotype has just a few counts. The chain joins TRBV28 to TRBJ2-7, with D perhaps TRBD1 or TRBD2 (6 bases each). In germline, CDR1 is MDHEN, CDR2 SYDVKM. V was clipped by 3 bases and J by 2 bases, with 11 bases between them. The CDR3 runs 14 residues. CDR3 region: CASSFSGATYEQYF. In nucleotides, the CDR3 is TGTGCCAGCAGTTTTTCGGGGGCGACCTACGAGCAGTACTTC. The complete variable domain, with remaining parts taken from reference TRBV28 and TRBJ2-7, reads DVKVTQSSRYLVKRTGEKVFLECVQDMDHENMFWYRQDPGLGLRLIYFSYDVKMKEKGDIPEGYSVSREKKERFSLILESASTNQTSMYLCASSFSGATYEQYFGPGTRLTVT.

This clonotype was counted between two and nine times. This chain links TRBV6-5 with TRBJ2-7; a possible D gene is TRBD1 (5 bases). The germline gives CDR1 MNHEY, CDR2 SVGAGI. V lost 7 bases to trimming and J lost 6 bases, with 25 bases between them. This CDR3 is 16 amino acids long. CDR3 sequence reads: CASNLFWAGRFSEQYF. The CDR3 DNA follows: TGTGCCAGCAACCTCTTTTGGGCAGGGCGTTTTTCCGAGCAGTACTTC.

The gene calls are TRBV4-3 and TRBJ2-1; D may correspond to TRBD1 or TRBD2 (5 bases each). The CDR3 length is 17 residues. V lost 0 bases and J lost 2, with 14 bases in between. Germline V gene lookup returns CDR1 LGHNA and CDR2 YSLEER. CDR3 amino acids: CASSQDQVGTAYNEQFF. As DNA, the CDR3 is TGCGCCAGCAGCCAAGACCAGGTCGGGACGGCCTACAATGAGCAGTTCTTC.

The chain recombines TRBV4-3 with TRBJ2-1, with D possibly matching TRBD2 (6 bases). The germline gives CDR1 LGHNA, CDR2 YSLEER. Trimming removed 2 bases at V and 5 bases at J, with 19 bases between. The CDR3 is 17 amino acids. CDR3 in amino acids: CASSQMAGSGPNNEQFF. As DNA, the CDR3 is TGCGCCAGCAGCCAAATGGCCGGCAGCGGGCCTAACAATGAGCAGTTCTTC.

Notes on this clonotype: The junction does not match germline at one end; this may be a read error. The chain joins TRBV7-2 to TRBJ2-2; a weak D match, TRBD2 (6 bases). The CDR3 is 16 amino acids. CDR1 is SGHTA and CDR2 is FQGNSA in the germline V gene. DNA of the CDR3: TGTGCCAGCAGCCCGCTGACTAGTCAGGGCACCGGGGCGCTGTTTTTT. It is translated as CASSPLTSQGTGALFF.

This clonotype was seen more than once but under ten times. V gene TRBV28 combines with J gene TRBJ2-7, with 8 bases fitting TRBD1. Germline values: CDR1 MDHEN, CDR2 SYDVKM. The CDR3 totals 14 residues. With V trimmed by 4 bases and J by 5 bases, 7 bases remained unmatched. The CDR3 region is CASSWQGAVDEQYF. The CDR3 region has the DNA TGTGCCAGCAGTTGGCAGGGGGCGGTCGACGAGCAGTACTTC.

This clonotype was counted between two and nine times. The rearrangement joins TRBV27 to TRBJ1-1; 8 bases fit TRBD1. The CDR3 spans 15 residues. The germline CDR1 and CDR2 sequences are MNHEY and SMNVEV (reference sequence). The trim removed 5 bases at V and 2 bases at J, leaving 7 bases unmatched. The CDR3 spells CASSPDRGHNTEAFF. CDR3 DNA: TGTGCCAGCAGTCCCGACAGGGGTCATAACACTGAAGCTTTCTTT.

Many counts were recorded for this clonotype. The chain has TRBV19 and TRBJ2-2, with D tentatively TRBD1 (5 bases). CDR1 is LNHDA and CDR2 is SQIVND in the germline V gene (reference sequence). The CDR3 length is 13 residues. V shed 8 bases and J shed 2 bases, with 9 bases lying between them. The CDR3 region has the DNA TGTGCCAGTTGGGGCAGCAACACCGGGGAGCTGTTTTTT. As protein: CASWGSNTGELFF.

This clonotype was seen only a few times. The J gene is TRBJ2-2, the V gene TRBV7-6; 15 bases map to TRBD2. From germline, CDR1 is SGHVS and CDR2 FNYEAQ. The junction had 11 bases not matched to a gene; V was cut back by 5 bases and J by 1 base. This CDR3 region has 20 residues. The CDR3 loop is CASSPLPGLAGGENTGELFF. The CDR3 nucleotides read TGTGCCAGCAGCCCACTTCCGGGACTAGCGGGAGGAGAGAACACCGGGGAGCTGTTTTTT.

Comments on this clonotype: The CDR3 carries no conserved terminal phenylalanine or tryptophan, so it likely arises from a read error. The V gene is TRBV7-9, the J gene TRBJ2-7; 8 positions match TRBD1. This CDR3 spans 14 amino acids. Germline loops: CDR1 SEHNR, CDR2 FQNEAQ (reference sequence). V lost 1 base and J lost 3; bases outside the gene matches: 2. CDR3 DNA: TGTGCCAGCAGCTTAGTGACAGGGGACTACGAGCAGTACTCC. It encodes CASSLVTGDYEQYS.

This clonotype was seen a single time. One end of the junction fails to match germline, which may point to a read error. This chain joins TRBV6-2 or TRBV6-3 and TRBJ2-3; the D is unclear. The CDR3 runs to 14 residues. The V gene's germline CDR1 is MNHEY and CDR2 SVGEGT. CDR3 nucleotides: TGTGCCTGCAGTGACCGACTCCAGCCGGATACGCAGTATTTT. It encodes CACSDRLQPDTQYF.

At least ten counts were recorded for this clonotype. V gene TRBV6-1 combines with J gene TRBJ1-5, with 8 bases fitting TRBD1. The germline V gene has CDR1 MNHNS and CDR2 SASEGT. The junction had 5 bases not matched to a gene; V was cut back by 5 bases and J by 5 bases. This CDR3 region has 14 residues. The CDR3 sequence: CASSKNRGDQPQHF. The CDR3 coding sequence is TGTGCCAGCAGTAAGAACAGGGGGGATCAGCCCCAGCATTTT.

This clonotype was detected ten times or more. This rearrangement joins TRBV7-6 to TRBJ2-5; 8 positions agree with TRBD1. The CDR3 has 15 amino acids. Per germline, CDR1 SGHVS and CDR2 FNYEAQ. V trimming: 0 bases; J trimming: 1 base; junction bases outside the gene matches: 1. CDR3 nucleotides: TGTGCCAGCAGCTTAGCAGACAGGGGCCAAGAGACCCAGTACTTC. Its translation: CASSLADRGQETQYF.

A few counts support this clonotype. The chain combines TRBV24-1 with TRBJ2-6, with D possibly matching TRBD1 (6 bases). Germline V lookup: CDR1 KGHDR, CDR2 SFDVKD. CDR3 length: 15 amino acids. The germline V and J ends were trimmed by 4 bases and 4 bases, with 10 bases remaining between them. The CDR3 region has the DNA TGTGCCACCAGTGACACAGGGTCAGGGGCCAACGTCCTGACTTTC. Its protein is CATSDTGSGANVLTF.

About this clonotype itself: Just one base apart from a much larger clone, this may be a read error. The rearrangement uses TRBV27 and TRBJ2-4; 9 nucleotides align to TRBD2. Trimming at V came to 5 bases and at J to 0 bases, leaving 14 bases not matched to a gene. Per germline, CDR1 MNHEY and CDR2 SMNVEV (reference sequence). The CDR3 is made up of 19 amino acids. For the CDR3, the DNA is TGTGCCAGCAGTCCCGGGGTAGCGGGAGCTCCAGTAGCCAAAAACATTCAGTACTTC. Its protein is CASSPGVAGAPVAKNIQYF.

In its sample, this clonotype was seen a few times. The DNA for the CDR3 is TGTGCCAGCAGCATAACAGGCGTCCAAGAGACCCAGTACTTC. It encodes CASSITGVQETQYF. The chain joins TRBV7-9 to TRBJ2-5; D is perhaps TRBD1 (5 bases). The CDR3 extends over 14 amino acids. V lost 5 bases, J lost 1 base, and 11 bases lay in between. The germline gives CDR1 SEHNR, CDR2 FQNEAQ (reference sequence).